This T cell receptor (beta chain) was captured by sequencing in a study of human T cells and chemical hapten exposure. Study summary: Patients' scalps got diphenylcyclopropenone weekly throughout the approximately 25-week study.

Time point indicated: patch test 1, 2 weeks after DPC sensitization. Sample treatment: therapeutic diphenylcyclopropenone sensitization with weekly scalp DPC. This clonotype was seen at least ten times. From the RACE reads, TCRdb called clonotypes with MiXCR, one entry per CDR3 protein. The sample yields around 69,000 distinct CDR3 sequences, roughly 9.2% seen once. V lost 4 bases, J lost 5 bases, and 11 bases stayed unmatched. The CDR3 totals 17 residues. Germline loops: CDR1 SGHAT, CDR2 FQNNGV. Sequencing was performed on whole blood, taken in connection with sensitization to the hapten diphenylcyclopropenone (DPC). The rearrangement links TRBV11-2 to TRBJ1-4; the match to TRBD1 covers 9 bases. The receptor comes from a woman between 40 and 50 years old with alopecia areata. Some clones in this sample may be carry-over from other donors' samples. The CDR3 region has the DNA TGTGCCAGCAGCTGGGACAGGGATCGAATAGAAAATGAAAAACTGTTTTTT. Protein product: CASSWDRDRIENEKLFF.